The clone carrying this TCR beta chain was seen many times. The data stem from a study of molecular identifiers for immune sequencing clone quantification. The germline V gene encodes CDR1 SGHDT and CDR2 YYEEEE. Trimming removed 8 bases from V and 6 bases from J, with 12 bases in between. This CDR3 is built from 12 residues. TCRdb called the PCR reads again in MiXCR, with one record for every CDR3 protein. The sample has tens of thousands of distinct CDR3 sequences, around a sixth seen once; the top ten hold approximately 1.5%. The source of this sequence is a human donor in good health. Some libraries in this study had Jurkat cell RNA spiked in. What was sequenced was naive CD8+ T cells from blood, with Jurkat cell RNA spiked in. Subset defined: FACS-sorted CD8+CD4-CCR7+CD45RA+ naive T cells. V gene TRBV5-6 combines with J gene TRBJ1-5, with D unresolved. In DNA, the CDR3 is TGTGCCAGTAGTCTTGTTGGTCAGCCCCAGCATTTT. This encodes CASSLVGQPQHF.